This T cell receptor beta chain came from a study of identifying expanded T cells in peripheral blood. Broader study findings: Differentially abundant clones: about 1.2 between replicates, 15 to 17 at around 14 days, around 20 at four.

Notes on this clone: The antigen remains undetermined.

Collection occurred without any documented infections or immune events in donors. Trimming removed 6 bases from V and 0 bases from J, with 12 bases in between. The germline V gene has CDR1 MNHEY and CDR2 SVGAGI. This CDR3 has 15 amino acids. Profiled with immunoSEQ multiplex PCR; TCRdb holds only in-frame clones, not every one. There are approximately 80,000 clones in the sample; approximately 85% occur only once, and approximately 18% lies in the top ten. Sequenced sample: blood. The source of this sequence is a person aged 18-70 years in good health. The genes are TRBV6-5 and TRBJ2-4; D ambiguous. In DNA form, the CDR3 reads TGTGCCAGCAGCCCCGGGCCAATAGCCAAAAACATTCAGTACTTC. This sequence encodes CASSPGPIAKNIQYF.